This T cell receptor (beta chain) is drawn from a study of Graves' ophthalmopathy and Graves' hyperthyroidism. Turning to the study itself: Samples of peripheral blood were obtained at initial diagnosis, prior to treatment of any kind.

Active ophthalmopathy (CAS at least 3, NOSPECS at least 4), lasting under 3 months. Per the germline V gene, CDR1 is SGHVS and CDR2 is FNYEAQ. The CDR3 has 15 amino acids. V lost 2 bases, J lost 0 bases, and 8 bases lay in between. Study findings and constraints: Blood shared most expanded thyroid clonotypes above 0.001 frequency. Built on 13 signatures, a model told ophthalmopathy apart from stable hyperthyroidism with approximately 91% sensitivity and roughly 80% specificity.

Amplified TCR beta CDR3 regions were obtained using RNA transcripts as template. HTBI primers were used in a first-round RT-PCR, which preceded a second-round multiplex PCR. MiXCR was run by TCRdb on the multiplex PCR reads, yielding one entry per CDR3 protein. The sample yields about 160,000 distinct CDR3 sequences, over 35% seen once. This clonotype has a count of ten or more. Its antigen is undetermined. Sequenced: peripheral blood. V and J are TRBV7-6 and TRBJ1-3; no firm D call. This sequence was found in a middle-aged woman with Graves' ophthalmopathy. CDR3 sequence (DNA): TGTGCCAGCAGCTTAATGGGAACCTCTGGAAACACCATATATTTT. Translation: CASSLMGTSGNTIYF.